This T cell receptor (beta chain) was recovered during a study of blood T cell repertoires in COVID-19. At the level of the study: Donors in the United States, Italy and Spain gave samples during acute or convalescent COVID-19.

The germline V gene has CDR1 MGHDK and CDR2 SYGVNS. The CDR3 sequence is 13 residues long. Trimming took 2 bases from V and 4 from J, leaving 8 bases between them. Measured with immunoSEQ multiplex PCR; TCRdb has only the in-frame clones, and not every one. The sample holds more than 200,000 clones, roughly 90% seen once. In terms of age and location, participants ranged from roughly 18 to 100 years and lived in approximately 26 US areas. The chain carries TRBV25-1 and TRBJ1-2; D unresolved. Sequencing input: PBMCs or T cells enriched from blood (not recorded which). This clonotype originated in a woman aged 25 to 39 who had recovered from COVID-19. The CDR3: CASSEGSGYGYTF. CDR3 nucleotide sequence: TGTGCCAGCAGTGAAGGTTCGGGCTATGGCTACACCTTC.